What follows are 8 T cell receptor beta chains derived from one specimen sequenced in a study of blood T cell repertoires in COVID-19. The repertoire was sequenced with immunoSEQ multiplex PCR; TCRdb's copy has only in-frame clones and lacks some. The profile shows roughly 350,000 clones, 85% of them singletons. What was sequenced was peripheral blood. All receptors come from a woman aged 18-29 years with acute or convalescent COVID-19.

This clone was seen only a few times. The chain couples TRBV5-1 to TRBJ2-5, with 7 positions matching TRBD1. The J segment lost 4 bases and the V segment lost 0 bases, leaving 6 bases of the junction unmatched. The germline V gene has CDR1 SGHRS and CDR2 YFSETQ. This CDR3 comprises 15 residues. DNA for the CDR3: TGCGCCAGCAGCTTGGTCCAGGGGGTAGGAGAGACCCAGTACTTC. Amino acids: CASSLVQGVGETQYF.

The chain is built from TRBV2 and TRBJ2-3; 7 positions match TRBD2. Germline trimming cut 6 bases from V and 6 bases from J; bases unmatched to any gene: 9. The CDR3 totals 14 residues. Germline CDR1 is SNHLY and CDR2 is FYNNEI. The CDR3 region has the DNA TGTGCCAGCAGCGGCGAGACTAGCTCGGATACGCAGTATTTT. It translates to CASSGETSSDTQYF.

This rearrangement joins TRBV19 to TRBJ1-1; 12 positions match TRBD1. The CDR3 consists of 16 residues. V gave up 4 bases and J gave up 3 bases; unmatched junction bases: 6. Germline V gene data show CDR1 as LNHDA and CDR2 as SQIVND (reference sequence). As DNA, the CDR3 is TGTGCCAGTAGTAACCGGGACAGGGGGCGGGACACTGAAGCTTTCTTT. Translated, it gives CASSNRDRGRDTEAFF.

This rearrangement joins TRBV24-1 to TRBJ1-2, with 7 bases that match TRBD1. CDR1 is KGHDR and CDR2 is SFDVKD in the germline V gene. The CDR3 runs to 15 residues. Losses at the gene ends were 3 bases for V and 8 bases for J; bases not matched to a gene: 11. In nucleotides, the CDR3 is TGTGCCACCAGTGATCCTGGGACAGATTATTGGGGCTACACCTTC. This codes for CATSDPGTDYWGYTF.

This clone was recorded only once. The chain is built from TRBV29-1 and TRBJ2-7, with 8 bases lining up with TRBD2. With V trimmed by 4 bases and J by 3 bases, 8 bases remained unmatched. The CDR3 runs 14 residues. The germline V gene has CDR1 SQVTM and CDR2 ANQGSEA. CDR3 sequence (DNA): TGCAGCGTTGTGCCTCCGGGAGGGAACTACGAGCAGTACTTC. It translates to CSVVPPGGNYEQYF.

This sequence joins TRBV4-1 and TRBJ1-5; D remains unclear. The CDR3 spans 14 residues. Germline CDR1 reads MGHRA; CDR2 reads YSYEKL. Trimming removed 4 bases at V and 7 bases at J, with 14 bases between. CDR3 nucleotides: TGCGCCAGCAGCCCGTCCCCCCTGGAGCAGCCCCAGCATTTT. Its protein product is CASSPSPLEQPQHF.

The table lists this clone with a count of one. V and J are TRBV11-2 and TRBJ2-3; TRBD2 matches at 11 bases. Germline V CDR1 and CDR2: SGHAT, FQNNGV. V trimming: 1 base; J trimming: 1 base; junction bases outside the gene matches: 1. The CDR3 has 16 residues. The CDR3 loop reads CASSLGGLAGTDTQYF. The CDR3, as DNA: TGTGCCAGCAGCTTAGGGGGACTAGCGGGCACAGATACGCAGTATTTT. The full variable domain, rest sourced from reference TRBV11-2 and TRBJ2-3, is EAGVAQSPRYKIIEKRQSVAFWCNPISGHATLYWYQQILGQGPKLLIQFQNNGVVDDSQLPKDRFSAERLKGVDSTLKIQPAKLEDSAVYLCASSLGGLAGTDTQYFGPGTRLTVL.

This clone turned up a few times. The V gene is TRBV10-2, the J gene TRBJ1-3; D might be TRBD1 (6 bases). V shed 2 bases and J shed 1 base, with 12 bases lying between them. The CDR3 covers 16 residues. The germline V gene encodes CDR1 WSHSY and CDR2 SAAADI. The CDR3 DNA follows: TGCGCCAGCAGTGAGACAGGGCCGTCGTCTGGAAACACCATATATTTT. Translation gives CASSETGPSSGNTIYF.